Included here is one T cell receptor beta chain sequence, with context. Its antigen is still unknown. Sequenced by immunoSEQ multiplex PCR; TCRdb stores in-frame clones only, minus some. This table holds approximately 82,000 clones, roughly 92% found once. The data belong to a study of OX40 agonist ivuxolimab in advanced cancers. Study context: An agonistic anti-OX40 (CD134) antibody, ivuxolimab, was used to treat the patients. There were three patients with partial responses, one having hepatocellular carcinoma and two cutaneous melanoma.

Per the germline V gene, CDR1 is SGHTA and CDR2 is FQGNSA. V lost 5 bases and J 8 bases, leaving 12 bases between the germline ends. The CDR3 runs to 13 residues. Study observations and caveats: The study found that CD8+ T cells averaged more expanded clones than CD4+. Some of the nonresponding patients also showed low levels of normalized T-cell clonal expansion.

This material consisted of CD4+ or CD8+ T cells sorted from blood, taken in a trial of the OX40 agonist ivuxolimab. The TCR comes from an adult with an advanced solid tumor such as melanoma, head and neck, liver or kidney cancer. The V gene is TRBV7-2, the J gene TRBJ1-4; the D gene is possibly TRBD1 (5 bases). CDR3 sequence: CASSRQWDEKLFF. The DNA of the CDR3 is TGTGCCAGCAGCCGACAGTGGGACGAAAAACTGTTTTTT. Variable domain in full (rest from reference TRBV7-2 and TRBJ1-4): GAGVSQSPSNKVTEKGKDVELRCDPISGHTALYWYRQSLGQGLEFLIYFQGNSAPDKSGLPSDRFSAERTGGSVSTLTIQRTQQEDSAVYLCASSRQWDEKLFFGSGTQLSVL.